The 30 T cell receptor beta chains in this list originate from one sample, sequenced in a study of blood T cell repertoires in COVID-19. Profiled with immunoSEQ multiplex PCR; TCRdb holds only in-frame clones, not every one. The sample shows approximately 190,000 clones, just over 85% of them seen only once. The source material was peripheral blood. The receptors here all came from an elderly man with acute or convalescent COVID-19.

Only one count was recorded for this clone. The CDR3, as DNA: TGTGCCAGCAGAGCACAGGGGGTCCGCCAAGAGACCCAGTACTTC. This translates into CASRAQGVRQETQYF. The chain uses TRBV28 and TRBJ2-5; 8 bases agree with TRBD1. V shed 6 bases and J 1 base; nucleotides not matched to a gene: 7. Germline values: CDR1 MDHEN, CDR2 SYDVKM. The CDR3 totals 15 residues.

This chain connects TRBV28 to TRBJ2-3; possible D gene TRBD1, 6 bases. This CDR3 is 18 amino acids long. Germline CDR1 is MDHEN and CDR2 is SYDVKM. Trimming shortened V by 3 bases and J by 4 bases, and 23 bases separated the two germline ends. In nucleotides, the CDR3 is TGTGCCAGCAGTTTTCCAGGGGCCGAGACCTACGGGCCAGATACGCAGTATTTT. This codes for CASSFPGAETYGPDTQYF.

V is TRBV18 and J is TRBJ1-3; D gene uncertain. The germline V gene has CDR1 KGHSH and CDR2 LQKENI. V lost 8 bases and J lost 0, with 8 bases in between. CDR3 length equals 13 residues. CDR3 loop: CASLLSSGNTIYF. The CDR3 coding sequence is TGTGCCAGCCTTCTTTCCTCTGGAAACACCATATATTTT. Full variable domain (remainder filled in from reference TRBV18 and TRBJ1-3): NAGVMQNPRHLVRRRGQEARLRCSPMKGHSHVYWYRQLPEEGLKFMVYLQKENIIDESGMPKERFSAEFPKEGPSILRIQQVVRGDSAAYFCASLLSSGNTIYFGEGSWLTVV.

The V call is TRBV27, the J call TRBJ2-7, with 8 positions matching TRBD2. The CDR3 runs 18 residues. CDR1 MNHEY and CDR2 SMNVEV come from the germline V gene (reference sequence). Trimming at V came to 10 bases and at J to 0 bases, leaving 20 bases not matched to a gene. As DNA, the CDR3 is TGTGCCACCAGGCCAACACTTGGGGCTAGCGGGTTCTCCTACGAGCAGTACTTC. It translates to CATRPTLGASGFSYEQYF.

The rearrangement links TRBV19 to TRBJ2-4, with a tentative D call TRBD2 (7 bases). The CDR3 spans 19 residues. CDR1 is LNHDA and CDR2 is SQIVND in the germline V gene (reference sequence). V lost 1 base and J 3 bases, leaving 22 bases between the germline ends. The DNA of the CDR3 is TGTGCCAGTAGTATAGTTGGGAGGGGGGGATCTGCAGGCAAAAACATTCAGTACTTC. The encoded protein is CASSIVGRGGSAGKNIQYF.

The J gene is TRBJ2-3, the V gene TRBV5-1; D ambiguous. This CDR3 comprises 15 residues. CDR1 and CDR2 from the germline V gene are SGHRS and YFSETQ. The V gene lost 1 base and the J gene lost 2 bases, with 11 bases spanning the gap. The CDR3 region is CASSLPAHPTDTQYF. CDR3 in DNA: TGCGCCAGCAGCTTGCCCGCGCACCCCACAGATACGCAGTATTTT. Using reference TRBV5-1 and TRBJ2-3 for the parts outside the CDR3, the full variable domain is KAGVTQTPRYLIKTRGQQVTLSCSPISGHRSVSWYQQTPGQGLQFLFEYFSETQRNKGNFPGRFSGRQFSNSRSEMNVSTLELGDSALYLCASSLPAHPTDTQYFGPGTRLTVL.

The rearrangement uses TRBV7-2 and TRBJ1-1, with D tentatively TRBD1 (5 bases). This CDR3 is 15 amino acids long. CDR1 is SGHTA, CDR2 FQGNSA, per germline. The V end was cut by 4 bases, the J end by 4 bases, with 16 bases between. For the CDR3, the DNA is TGTGCCAGCAGCTCCTCTCTTGGGGGGGTCACTGAAGCTTTCTTT. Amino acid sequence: CASSSSLGGVTEAFF. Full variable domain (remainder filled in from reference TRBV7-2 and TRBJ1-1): GAGVSQSPSNKVTEKGKDVELRCDPISGHTALYWYRQSLGQGLEFLIYFQGNSAPDKSGLPSDRFSAERTGGSVSTLTIQRTQQEDSAVYLCASSSSLGGVTEAFFGQGTRLTVV.

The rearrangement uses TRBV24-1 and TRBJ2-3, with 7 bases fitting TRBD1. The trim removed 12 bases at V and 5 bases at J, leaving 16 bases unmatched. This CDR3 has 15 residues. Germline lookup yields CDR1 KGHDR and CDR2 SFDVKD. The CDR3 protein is CAPTPGNRGGDTQYF. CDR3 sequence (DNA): TGTGCCCCCACCCCTGGGAACAGGGGCGGAGATACGCAGTATTTT.

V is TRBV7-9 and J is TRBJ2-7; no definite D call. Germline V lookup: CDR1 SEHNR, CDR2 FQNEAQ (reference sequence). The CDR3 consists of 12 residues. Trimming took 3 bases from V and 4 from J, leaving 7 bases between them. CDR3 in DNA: TGTGCCAGCAGCTTTGCCGGGTACGAGCAGTACTTC. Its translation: CASSFAGYEQYF.

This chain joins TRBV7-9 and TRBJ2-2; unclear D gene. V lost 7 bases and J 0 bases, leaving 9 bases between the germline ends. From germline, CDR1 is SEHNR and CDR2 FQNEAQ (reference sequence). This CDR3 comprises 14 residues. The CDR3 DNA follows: TGTGCCAGCACCGGTACAACGAACACCGGGGAGCTGTTTTTT. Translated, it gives CASTGTTNTGELFF.

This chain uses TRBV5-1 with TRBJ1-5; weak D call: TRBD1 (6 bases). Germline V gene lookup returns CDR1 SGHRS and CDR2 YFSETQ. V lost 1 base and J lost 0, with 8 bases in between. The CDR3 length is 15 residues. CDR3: CASSLQGNSNQPQHF. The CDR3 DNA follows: TGCGCCAGCAGCTTGCAGGGGAATAGCAATCAGCCCCAGCATTTT.

The CDR3 loop reads CASSRDTEAFF. The DNA of the CDR3 is TGTGCCAGCAGTAGAGACACTGAAGCTTTCTTT. The chain has TRBV6-6 and TRBJ1-1; D remains ambiguous. The CDR3 runs 11 residues. The ends were cut back, 5 bases at V and 3 bases at J, with 4 bases in the middle. CDR1 is MNHNY and CDR2 is SVGAGI in the germline V gene (reference sequence).

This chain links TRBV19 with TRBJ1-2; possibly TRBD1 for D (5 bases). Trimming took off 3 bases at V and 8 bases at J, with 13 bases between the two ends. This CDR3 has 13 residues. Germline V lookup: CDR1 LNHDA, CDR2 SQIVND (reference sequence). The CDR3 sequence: CASSIWGVSGYTF. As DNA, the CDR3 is TGTGCCAGTAGTATTTGGGGGGTTAGCGGCTACACCTTC.

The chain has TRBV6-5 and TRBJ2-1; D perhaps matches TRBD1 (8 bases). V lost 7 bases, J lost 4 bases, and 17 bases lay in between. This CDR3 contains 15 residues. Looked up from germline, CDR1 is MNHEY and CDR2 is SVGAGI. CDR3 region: CASTTGGGPYNEQFF. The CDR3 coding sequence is TGTGCCAGCACAACAGGGGGAGGGCCTTACAATGAGCAGTTCTTC.

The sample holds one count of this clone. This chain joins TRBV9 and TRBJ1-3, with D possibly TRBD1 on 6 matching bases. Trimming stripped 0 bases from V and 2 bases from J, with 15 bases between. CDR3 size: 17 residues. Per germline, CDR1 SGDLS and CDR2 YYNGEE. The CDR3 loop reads CASSVGLGKGAGNTIYF. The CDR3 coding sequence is TGTGCCAGCAGCGTAGGGCTCGGGAAGGGGGCTGGAAACACCATATATTTT.

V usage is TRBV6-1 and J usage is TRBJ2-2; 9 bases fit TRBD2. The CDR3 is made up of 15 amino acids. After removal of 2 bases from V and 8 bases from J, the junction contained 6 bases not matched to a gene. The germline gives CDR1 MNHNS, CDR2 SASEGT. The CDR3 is CASSETVAGAGELFF. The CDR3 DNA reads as TGTGCCAGCAGTGAAACGGTAGCGGGAGCTGGGGAGCTGTTTTTT.

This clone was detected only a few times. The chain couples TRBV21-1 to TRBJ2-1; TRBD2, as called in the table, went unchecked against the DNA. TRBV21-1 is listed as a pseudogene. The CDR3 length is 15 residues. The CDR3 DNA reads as TGTGCCAGCAGCAAAGCGCGTTGGACTAGAGATGAGCAGTTCTTC. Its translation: CASSKARWTRDEQFF.

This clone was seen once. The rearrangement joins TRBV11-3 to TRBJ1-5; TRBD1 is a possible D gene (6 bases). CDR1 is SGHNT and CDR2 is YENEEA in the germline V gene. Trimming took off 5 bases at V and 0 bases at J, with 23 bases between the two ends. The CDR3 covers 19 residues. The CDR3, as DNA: TGTGCCAGCAGCACAGGACAGTTAGCCCTAGGATATAGCAATCAGCCCCAGCATTTT. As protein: CASSTGQLALGYSNQPQHF.

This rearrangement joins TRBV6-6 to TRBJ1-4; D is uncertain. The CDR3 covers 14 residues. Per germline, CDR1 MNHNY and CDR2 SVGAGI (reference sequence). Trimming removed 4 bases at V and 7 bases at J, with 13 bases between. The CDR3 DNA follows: TGTGCCAGCAGTTTTGGAGGGAAAGGTGAAAAACTGTTTTTT. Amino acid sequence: CASSFGGKGEKLFF.

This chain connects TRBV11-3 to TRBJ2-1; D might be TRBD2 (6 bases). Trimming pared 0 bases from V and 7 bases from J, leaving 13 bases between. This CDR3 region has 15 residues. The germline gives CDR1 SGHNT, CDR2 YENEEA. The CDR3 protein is CASSLDGGMRNEQFF. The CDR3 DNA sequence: TGTGCCAGCAGCTTAGATGGCGGGATGCGGAATGAGCAGTTCTTC. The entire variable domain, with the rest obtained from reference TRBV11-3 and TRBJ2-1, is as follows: EAGVVQSPRYKIIEKKQPVAFWCNPISGHNTLYWYLQNLGQGPELLIRYENEEAVDDSQLPKDRFSAERLKGVDSTLKIQPAELGDSAVYLCASSLDGGMRNEQFFGPGTRLTVL.

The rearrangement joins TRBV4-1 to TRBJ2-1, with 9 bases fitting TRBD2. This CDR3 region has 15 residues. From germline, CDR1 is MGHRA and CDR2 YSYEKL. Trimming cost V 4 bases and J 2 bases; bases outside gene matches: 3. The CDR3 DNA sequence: TGCGCCAGCAGCCTAGCGGGAGCCGCCTACAATGAGCAGTTCTTC. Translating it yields CASSLAGAAYNEQFF.

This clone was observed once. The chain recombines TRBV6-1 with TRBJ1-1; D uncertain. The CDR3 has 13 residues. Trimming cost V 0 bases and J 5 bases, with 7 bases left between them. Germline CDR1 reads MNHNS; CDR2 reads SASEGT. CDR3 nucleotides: TGTGCCAGCAGTGAAGCGCGAGGAACTGAAGCTTTCTTT. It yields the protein CASSEARGTEAFF.

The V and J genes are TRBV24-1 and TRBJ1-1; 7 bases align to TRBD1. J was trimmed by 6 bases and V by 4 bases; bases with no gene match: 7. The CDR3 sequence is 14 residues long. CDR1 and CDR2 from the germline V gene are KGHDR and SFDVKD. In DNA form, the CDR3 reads TGTGCCACCAGTGAACGTGACAGGGACCCTGAAGCTTTCTTT. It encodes CATSERDRDPEAFF.

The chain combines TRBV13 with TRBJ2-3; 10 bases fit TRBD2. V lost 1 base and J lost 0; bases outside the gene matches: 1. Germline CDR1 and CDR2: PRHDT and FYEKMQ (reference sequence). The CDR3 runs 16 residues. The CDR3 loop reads CASSLEAGGSTDTQYF. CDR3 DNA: TGTGCCAGCAGCTTAGAAGCGGGAGGGAGCACAGATACGCAGTATTTT. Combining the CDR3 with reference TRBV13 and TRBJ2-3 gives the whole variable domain AAGVIQSPRHLIKEKRETATLKCYPIPRHDTVYWYQQGPGQDPQFLISFYEKMQSDKGSIPDRFSAQQFSDYHSELNMSSLELGDSALYFCASSLEAGGSTDTQYFGPGTRLTVL.

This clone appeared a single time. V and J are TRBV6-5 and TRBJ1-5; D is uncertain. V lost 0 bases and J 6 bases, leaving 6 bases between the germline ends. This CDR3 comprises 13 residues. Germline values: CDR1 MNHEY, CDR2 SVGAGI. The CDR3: CASSYSISQPQHF. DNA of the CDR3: TGTGCCAGCAGTTACTCGATCAGTCAGCCCCAGCATTTT.

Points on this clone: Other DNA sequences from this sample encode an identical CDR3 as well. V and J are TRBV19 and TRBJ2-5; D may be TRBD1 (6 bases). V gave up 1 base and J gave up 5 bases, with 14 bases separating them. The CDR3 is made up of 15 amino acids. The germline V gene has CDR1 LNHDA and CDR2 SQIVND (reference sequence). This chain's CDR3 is CASSIGTGTVETQYF. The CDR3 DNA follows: TGTGCCAGTAGTATAGGAACAGGGACGGTGGAGACCCAGTACTTC.

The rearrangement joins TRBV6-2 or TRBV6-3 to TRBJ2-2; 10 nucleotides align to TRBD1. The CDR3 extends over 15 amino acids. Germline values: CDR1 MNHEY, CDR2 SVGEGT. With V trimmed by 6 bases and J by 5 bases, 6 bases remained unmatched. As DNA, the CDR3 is TGTGCCAGCAGGCCTCCGGGACAGGGGACCGGGGAGCTGTTTTTT. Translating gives CASRPPGQGTGELFF.

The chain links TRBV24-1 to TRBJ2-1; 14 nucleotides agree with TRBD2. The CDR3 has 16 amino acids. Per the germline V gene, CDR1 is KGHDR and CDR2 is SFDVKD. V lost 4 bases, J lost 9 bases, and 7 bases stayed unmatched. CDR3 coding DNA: TGTGCCACCAGTGAACACGGGACTAGCGGGAGACTTGAGCAGTTCTTC. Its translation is CATSEHGTSGRLEQFF.

CDR3 residues: CAWRGGSGSPLHF. The CDR3 DNA sequence: TGTGCCTGGAGAGGAGGGTCTGGGTCACCCCTCCACTTT. The chain links TRBV30 to TRBJ1-6; no clear D gene. The ends were cut back, 3 bases at V and 10 bases at J, with 13 bases in the middle. The CDR3 contains 13 residues. The germline V gene has CDR1 GTSNPN and CDR2 SVGIG (reference sequence). Variable domain in full (rest from reference TRBV30 and TRBJ1-6): SQTIHQWPATLVQPVGSPLSLECTVEGTSNPNLYWYRQAAGRGLQLLFYSVGIGQISSEVPQNLSASRPQDRQFILSSKKLLLSDSGFYLCAWRGGSGSPLHFGNGTRLTVT.

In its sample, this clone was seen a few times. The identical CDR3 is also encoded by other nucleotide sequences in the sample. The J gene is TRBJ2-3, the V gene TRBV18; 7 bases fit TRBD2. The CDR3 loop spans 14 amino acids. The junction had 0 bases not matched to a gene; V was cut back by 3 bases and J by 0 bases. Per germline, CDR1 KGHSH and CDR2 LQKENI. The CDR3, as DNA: TGTGCCAGCTCACCGGGACTAAGCACAGATACGCAGTATTTT. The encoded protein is CASSPGLSTDTQYF. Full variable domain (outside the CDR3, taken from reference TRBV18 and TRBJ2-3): NAGVMQNPRHLVRRRGQEARLRCSPMKGHSHVYWYRQLPEEGLKFMVYLQKENIIDESGMPKERFSAEFPKEGPSILRIQQVVRGDSAAYFCASSPGLSTDTQYFGPGTRLTVL.